What follows describes a single TCR beta chain. These data originate in a study of T cell changes during pregnancy in multiple sclerosis. Only in-frame clones appear in the TCRdb table, and some are missing; sequencing was by immunoSEQ multiplex PCR. The repertoire includes about 100,000 clones, around 90% of them detected once, and about 3.1% sits in the top ten. The CDR3 length is 15 residues. V was pared by 6 bases and J by 5 bases, with 8 bases of the junction left unmatched. Germline CDR1 reads KGHSH; CDR2 reads LQKENI. The sample was peripheral blood, taken in the second trimester of pregnancy. This TCR was recovered from a female donor with multiple sclerosis, enrolled in a pregnancy study. The chain combines TRBV18 with TRBJ2-3, with 10 bases fitting TRBD1. The CDR3 sequence: CASSHRDRGQDTQYF. As DNA, the CDR3 is TGTGCCAGCTCCCACCGGGACAGGGGCCAAGATACGCAGTATTTT.